This TCR beta chain was obtained from a study of CD8+ T cells in alopecia areata. Germline V CDR1 and CDR2: SGHTA, FQGTGA. After removal of 5 bases from V and 2 bases from J, the junction contained 13 bases not matched to a gene. CDR3 length: 17 amino acids. After isolation, RNA underwent reverse transcription to generate cDNA as the sequencing template. Libraries were prepared by immunoSEQ multiplex PCR; TCRdb keeps only in-frame clonotypes and omits some of them. There are around 140,000 clones in the sample; 87% occur only once, and roughly 15% lies in the top ten. The starting material was CD8+ T cells sorted from blood, obtained at week 0. The sequence derives from a human donor with alopecia areata. The chain is built from TRBV7-3 and TRBJ2-7, with TRBD2 matching 9 bases. For the CDR3, the DNA is TGTGCCAGCAGCGAACTAGGTAGCGGGAGCTCTACCTACGAGCAGTACTTC. This sequence encodes CASSELGSGSSTYEQYF.